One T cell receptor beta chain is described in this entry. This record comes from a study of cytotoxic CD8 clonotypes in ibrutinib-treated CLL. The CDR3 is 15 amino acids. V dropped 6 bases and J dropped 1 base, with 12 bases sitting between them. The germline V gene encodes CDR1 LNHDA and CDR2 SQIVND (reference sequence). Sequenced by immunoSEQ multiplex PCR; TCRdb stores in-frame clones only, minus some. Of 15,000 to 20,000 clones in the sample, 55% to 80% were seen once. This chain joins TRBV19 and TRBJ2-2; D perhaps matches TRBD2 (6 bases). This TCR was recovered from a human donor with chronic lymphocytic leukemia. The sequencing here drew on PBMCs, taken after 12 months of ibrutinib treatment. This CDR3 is CASRVDGGNTGELFF. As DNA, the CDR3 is TGTGCCAGTAGGGTCGACGGGGGGAACACCGGGGAGCTGTTTTTT.